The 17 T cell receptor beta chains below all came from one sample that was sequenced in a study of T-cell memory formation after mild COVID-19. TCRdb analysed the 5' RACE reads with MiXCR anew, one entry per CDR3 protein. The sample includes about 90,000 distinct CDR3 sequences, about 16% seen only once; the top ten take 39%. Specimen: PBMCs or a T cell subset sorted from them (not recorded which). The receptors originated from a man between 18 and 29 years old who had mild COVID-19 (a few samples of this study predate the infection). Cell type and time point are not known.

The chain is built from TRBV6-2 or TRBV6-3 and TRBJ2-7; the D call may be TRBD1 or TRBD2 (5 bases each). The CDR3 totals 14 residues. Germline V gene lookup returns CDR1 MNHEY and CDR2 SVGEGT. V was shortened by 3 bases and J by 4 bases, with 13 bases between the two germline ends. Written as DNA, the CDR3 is TGTGCCAGCAGTTATCAGGGACCCCCTTACGAGCAGTACGTC. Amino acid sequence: CASSYQGPPYEQYV.

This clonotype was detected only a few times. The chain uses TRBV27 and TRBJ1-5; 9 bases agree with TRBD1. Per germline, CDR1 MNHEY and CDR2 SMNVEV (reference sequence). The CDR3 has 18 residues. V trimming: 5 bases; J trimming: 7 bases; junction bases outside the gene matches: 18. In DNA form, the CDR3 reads TGTGCCAGCAGTCACACCGGGACAGGGTTGTATCGATGGCAGCCCCAGCATTTT. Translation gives CASSHTGTGLYRWQPQHF.

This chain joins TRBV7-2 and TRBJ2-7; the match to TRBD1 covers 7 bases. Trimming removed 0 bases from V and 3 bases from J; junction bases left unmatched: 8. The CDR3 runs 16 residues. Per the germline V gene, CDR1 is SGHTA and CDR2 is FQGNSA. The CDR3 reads CASSLALVAGGYEQYF. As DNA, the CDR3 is TGTGCCAGCAGCTTAGCTTTGGTGGCAGGGGGCTACGAGCAGTACTTC.

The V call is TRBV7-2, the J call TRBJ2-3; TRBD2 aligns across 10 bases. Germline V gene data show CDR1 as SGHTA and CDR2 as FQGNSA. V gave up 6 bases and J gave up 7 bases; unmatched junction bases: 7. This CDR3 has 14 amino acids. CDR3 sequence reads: CASRTSGGGNTQYF. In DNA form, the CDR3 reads TGTGCCAGCAGAACCAGCGGGGGGGGAAATACGCAGTATTTT.

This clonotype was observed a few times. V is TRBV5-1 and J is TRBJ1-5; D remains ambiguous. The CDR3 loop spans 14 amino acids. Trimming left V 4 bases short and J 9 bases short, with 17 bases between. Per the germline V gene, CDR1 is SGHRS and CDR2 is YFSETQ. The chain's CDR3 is CASSPEPGPWPQHF. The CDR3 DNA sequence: TGCGCCAGCAGCCCGGAGCCGGGCCCCTGGCCCCAGCATTTT.

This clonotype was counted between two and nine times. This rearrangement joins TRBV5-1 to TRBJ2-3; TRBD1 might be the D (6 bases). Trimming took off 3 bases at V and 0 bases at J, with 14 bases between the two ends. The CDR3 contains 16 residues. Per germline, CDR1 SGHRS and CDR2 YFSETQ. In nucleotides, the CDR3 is TGCGCCAGCAGCTCAGGGGACGGTGCTAGCACAGATACGCAGTATTTT. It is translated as CASSSGDGASTDTQYF. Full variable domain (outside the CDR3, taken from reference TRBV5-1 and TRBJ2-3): KAGVTQTPRYLIKTRGQQVTLSCSPISGHRSVSWYQQTPGQGLQFLFEYFSETQRNKGNFPGRFSGRQFSNSRSEMNVSTLELGDSALYLCASSSGDGASTDTQYFGPGTRLTVL.

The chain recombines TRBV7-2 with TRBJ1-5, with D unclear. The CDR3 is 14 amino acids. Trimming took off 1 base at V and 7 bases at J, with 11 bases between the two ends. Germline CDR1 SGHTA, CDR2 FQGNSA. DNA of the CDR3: TGTGCCAGCAGCTTAGGCCAGGAGATCCAGCCCCAGCATTTT. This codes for CASSLGQEIQPQHF.

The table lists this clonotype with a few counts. CDR3 amino acids: CASSADRGETQYF. DNA for the CDR3: TGTGCCAGCAGTGCGGACAGGGGGGAGACCCAGTACTTC. J is TRBJ2-5 and V is TRBV6-6; 10 bases align to TRBD1. Germline V gives CDR1 MNHNY, CDR2 SVGAGI (reference sequence). V shed 5 bases and J 5 bases; nucleotides not matched to a gene: 2. The CDR3 spans 13 residues.

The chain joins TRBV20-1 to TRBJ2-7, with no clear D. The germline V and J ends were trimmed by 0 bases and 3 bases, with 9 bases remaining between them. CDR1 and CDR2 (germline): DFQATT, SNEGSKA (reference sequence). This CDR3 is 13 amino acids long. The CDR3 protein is CSAREAGDYEQYV. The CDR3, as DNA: TGCAGTGCTAGAGAGGCTGGAGACTACGAGCAGTACGTC.

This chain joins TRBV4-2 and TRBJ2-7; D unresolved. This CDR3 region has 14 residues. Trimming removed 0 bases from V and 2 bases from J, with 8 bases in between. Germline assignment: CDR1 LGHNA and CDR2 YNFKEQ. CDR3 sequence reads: CASSQEVPTYEQYF. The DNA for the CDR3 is TGTGCCAGCAGCCAAGAGGTCCCAACCTACGAGCAGTACTTC.

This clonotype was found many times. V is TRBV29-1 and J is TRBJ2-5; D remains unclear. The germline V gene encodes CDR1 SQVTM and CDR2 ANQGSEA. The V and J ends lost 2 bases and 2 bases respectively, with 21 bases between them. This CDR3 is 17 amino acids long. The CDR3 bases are TGCAGCGTTGAACTCGTCAGCAGACGATCGTATCAAGAGACCCAGTACTTC. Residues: CSVELVSRRSYQETQYF.

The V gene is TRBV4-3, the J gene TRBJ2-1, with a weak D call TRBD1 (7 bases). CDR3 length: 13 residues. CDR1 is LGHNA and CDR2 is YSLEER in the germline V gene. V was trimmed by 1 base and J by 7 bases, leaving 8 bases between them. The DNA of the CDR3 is TGCGCCAGCAGCCAAGCAGGGGGGAATGAGCAGTTCTTC. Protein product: CASSQAGGNEQFF.

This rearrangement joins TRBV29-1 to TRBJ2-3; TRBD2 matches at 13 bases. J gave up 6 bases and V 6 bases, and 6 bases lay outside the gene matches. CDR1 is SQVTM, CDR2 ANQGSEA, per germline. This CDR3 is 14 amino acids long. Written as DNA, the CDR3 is TGCAGCGTCGTGGGACTAGCGGGGACGGATACGCAGTATTTT. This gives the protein CSVVGLAGTDTQYF.

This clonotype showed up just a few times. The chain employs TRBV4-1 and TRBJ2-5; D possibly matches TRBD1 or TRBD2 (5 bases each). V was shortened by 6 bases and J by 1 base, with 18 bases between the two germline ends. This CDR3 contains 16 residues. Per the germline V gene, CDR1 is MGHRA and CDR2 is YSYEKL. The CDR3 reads CASSVRFQGAQETQYF. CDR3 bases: TGCGCCAGCAGTGTTCGCTTCCAGGGAGCCCAAGAGACCCAGTACTTC.

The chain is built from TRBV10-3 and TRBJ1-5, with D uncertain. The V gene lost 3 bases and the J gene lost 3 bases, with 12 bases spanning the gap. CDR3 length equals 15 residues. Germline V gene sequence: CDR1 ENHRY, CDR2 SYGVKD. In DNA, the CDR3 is TGTGCCATCAGTGAATTTGCAGGCACCAATCAGCCCCAGCATTTT. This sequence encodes CAISEFAGTNQPQHF.

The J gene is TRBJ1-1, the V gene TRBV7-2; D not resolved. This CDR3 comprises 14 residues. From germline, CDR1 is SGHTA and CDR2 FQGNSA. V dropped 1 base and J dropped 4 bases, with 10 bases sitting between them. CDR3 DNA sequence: TGTGCCAGCAGCTTAGTTCCGGGCGTCACTGAAGCTTTCTTT. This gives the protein CASSLVPGVTEAFF.

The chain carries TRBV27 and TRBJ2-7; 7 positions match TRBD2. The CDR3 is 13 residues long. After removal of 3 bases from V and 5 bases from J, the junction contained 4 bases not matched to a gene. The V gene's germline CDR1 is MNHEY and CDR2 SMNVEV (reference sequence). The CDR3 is CASSFLAVNEQYF. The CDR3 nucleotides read TGTGCCAGCAGTTTTCTAGCGGTTAACGAGCAGTACTTC.